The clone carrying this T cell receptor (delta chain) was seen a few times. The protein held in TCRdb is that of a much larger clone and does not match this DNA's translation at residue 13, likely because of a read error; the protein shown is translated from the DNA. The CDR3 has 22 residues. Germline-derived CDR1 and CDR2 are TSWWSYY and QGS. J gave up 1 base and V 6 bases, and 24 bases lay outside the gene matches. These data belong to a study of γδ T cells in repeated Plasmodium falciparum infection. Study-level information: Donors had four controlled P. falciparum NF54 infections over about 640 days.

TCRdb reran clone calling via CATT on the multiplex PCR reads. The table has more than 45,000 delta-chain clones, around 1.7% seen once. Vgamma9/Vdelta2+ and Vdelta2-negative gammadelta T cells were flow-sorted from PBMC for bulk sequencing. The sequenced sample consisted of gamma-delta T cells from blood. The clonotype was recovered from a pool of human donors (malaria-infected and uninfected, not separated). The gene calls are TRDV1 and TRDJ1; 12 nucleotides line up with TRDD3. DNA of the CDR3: TGTGCTCTTGGAAACGGGATCCCTACTGGGGGATACAAGTGGTTCCGCACCGATAAACTCATCTTT. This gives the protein CALGNGIPTGGYKWFRTDKLIF.